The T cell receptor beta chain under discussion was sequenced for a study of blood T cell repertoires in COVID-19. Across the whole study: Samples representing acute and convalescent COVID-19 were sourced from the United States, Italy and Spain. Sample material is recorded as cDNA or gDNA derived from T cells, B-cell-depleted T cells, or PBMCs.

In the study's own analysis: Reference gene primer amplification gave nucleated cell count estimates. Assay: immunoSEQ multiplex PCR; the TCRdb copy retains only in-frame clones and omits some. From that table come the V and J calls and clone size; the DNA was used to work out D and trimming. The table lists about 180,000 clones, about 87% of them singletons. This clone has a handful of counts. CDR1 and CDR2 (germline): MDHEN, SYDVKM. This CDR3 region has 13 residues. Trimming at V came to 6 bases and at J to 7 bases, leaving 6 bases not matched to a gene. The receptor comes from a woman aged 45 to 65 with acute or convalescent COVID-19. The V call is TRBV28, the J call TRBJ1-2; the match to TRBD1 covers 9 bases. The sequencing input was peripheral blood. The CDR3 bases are TGTGCCAGCAGGACCGGGACAGGGTTTGGCTACACCTTC. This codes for CASRTGTGFGYTF.